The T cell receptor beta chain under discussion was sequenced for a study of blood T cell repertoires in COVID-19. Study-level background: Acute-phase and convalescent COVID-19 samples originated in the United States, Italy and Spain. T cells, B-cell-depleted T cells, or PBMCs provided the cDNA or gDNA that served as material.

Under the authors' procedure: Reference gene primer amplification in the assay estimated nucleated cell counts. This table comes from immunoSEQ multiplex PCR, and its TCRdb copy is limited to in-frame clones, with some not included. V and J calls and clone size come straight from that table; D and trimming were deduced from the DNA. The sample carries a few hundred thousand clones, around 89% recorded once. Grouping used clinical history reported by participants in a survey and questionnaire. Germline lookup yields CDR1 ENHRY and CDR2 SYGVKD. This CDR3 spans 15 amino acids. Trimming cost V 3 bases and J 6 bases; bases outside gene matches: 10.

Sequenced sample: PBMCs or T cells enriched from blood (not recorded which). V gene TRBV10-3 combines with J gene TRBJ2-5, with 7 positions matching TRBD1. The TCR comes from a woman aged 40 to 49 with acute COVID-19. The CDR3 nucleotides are TGTGCCATCAGTGACGAGGGGGCCCGACATAAGACCCAGTACTTC. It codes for CAISDEGARHKTQYF.